This T cell receptor (beta chain) was recorded in a study of T cells after posttransplantation cyclophosphamide. General observations from the study: TRB overlap between skin or GI tissue T cells and blood was limited. Later blood repertoires were often dominated by clones from the donor CD8+ memory compartment.

The CDR3 totals 14 residues. V shed 8 bases, J shed 2 bases, and the junction held 8 bases outside the gene matches. From germline, CDR1 is LNHDA and CDR2 SQIVND (reference sequence). This clone was found many times. Its antigen is currently unknown. Sequencing was performed with immunoSEQ multiplex PCR; in TCRdb, only in-frame clones are kept and a portion is missing. This sample comprises approximately 35,000 clones, none seen once only. The sequence came from a girl under 18 in good health, CMV-negative, and a related stem cell transplant donor. The V call is TRBV19, the J call TRBJ1-2; 7 bases line up with TRBD1. Input material: PBMCs. CDR3 DNA sequence: TGTGCCAGTGGGAAGGGGGCTAGGAACTATGGCTACACCTTC. Translating it yields CASGKGARNYGYTF.